The present entry profiles one T cell receptor (beta chain) with its context. As to treatment: around 19 received Ad26.COV2.S at low or high dose, single or two shots; about 5 received placebo; per-sample allocation not given. Specimen acquisition occurred on day 63 following the initial vaccine or placebo injection. These data come from a study of Ad26.COV2.S vaccination and SARS-CoV-2 variants. Trimming cost V 3 bases and J 1 base, with 7 bases left between them. The length of the CDR3 is 13 residues. Germline V gene sequence: CDR1 DFQATT, CDR2 SNEGSKA (reference sequence). Sequencing used immunoSEQ multiplex PCR; TCRdb keeps in-frame clones, though not all of them. The table includes 300,000 to 400,000 clones, roughly 90% detected once.

The J gene is TRBJ1-5, the V gene TRBV20-1; D call uncertain. Sequenced material: peripheral blood, taken in a trial of Ad26.COV2.S vaccine versus placebo. The source is a person between 18 and 60 years old who received the Ad26.COV2.S COVID-19 vaccine or a placebo. The CDR3 here is CSASTRSNQPQHF. The CDR3 DNA reads as TGCAGTGCTAGTACGAGGAGCAATCAGCCCCAGCATTTT.